Given below is one T cell receptor beta chain in context. Germline CDR1 reads MNHEY; CDR2 reads SMNVEV (reference sequence). The CDR3 is 13 amino acids. Trimming removed 6 bases at V and 6 bases at J, with 12 bases between. Assay: immunoSEQ multiplex PCR; the TCRdb copy retains only in-frame clones and omits some. The data show some 90,000 clones, about 87% seen once. The record originates from a study of T cells after somatic rescue of genetic block. This sequence joins TRBV27 and TRBJ2-1; perhaps TRBD2 as D (5 bases). Sequencing was done on a sample of peripheral blood mononuclear cells (PBMCs). This TCR came from a woman aged 18-29 years. Here the CDR3 reads CASRPDWFNEQFF. For the CDR3, the DNA is TGTGCCAGCAGACCGGACTGGTTCAATGAGCAGTTCTTC.